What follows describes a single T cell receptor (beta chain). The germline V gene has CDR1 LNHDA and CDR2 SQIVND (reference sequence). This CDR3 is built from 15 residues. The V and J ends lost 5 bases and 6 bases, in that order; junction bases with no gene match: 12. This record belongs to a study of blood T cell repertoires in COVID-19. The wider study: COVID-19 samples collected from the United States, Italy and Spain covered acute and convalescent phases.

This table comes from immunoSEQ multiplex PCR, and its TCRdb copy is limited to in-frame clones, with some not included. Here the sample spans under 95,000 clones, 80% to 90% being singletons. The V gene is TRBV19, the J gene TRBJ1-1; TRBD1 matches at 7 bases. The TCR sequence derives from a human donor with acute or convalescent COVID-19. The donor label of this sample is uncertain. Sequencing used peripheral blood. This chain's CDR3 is CASSSSSTGRSEAFF. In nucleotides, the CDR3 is TGTGCCAGTAGTTCCTCCTCGACAGGGAGATCTGAAGCTTTCTTT.